The TCR beta chain under discussion was sequenced for a study of blood T cell repertoires in COVID-19. Study-level background: Samples representing acute and convalescent COVID-19 were sourced from the United States, Italy and Spain. T cells, B-cell-depleted T cells, or PBMCs provided the cDNA or gDNA that served as material.

Those who participated ranged in age from 18 to 89 years and resided in roughly 26 US areas. Germline V gene sequence: CDR1 SGDLS, CDR2 YYNGEE. V lost 3 bases to trimming and J lost 2 bases, with 8 bases between them. The CDR3 contains 13 residues. Per the authors' pipeline: The assay estimated nucleated cells by amplifying reference gene primers. Using immunoSEQ multiplex PCR, the repertoire was profiled, and TCRdb retains in-frame clones only, with some absent. The V and J calls and clone size come from that table; D and trimming were worked out from the DNA. The sample records 130,000 to 150,000 clones, about 80% being singletons.

The gene calls are TRBV9 and TRBJ1-2; D call uncertain. Sequenced material: PBMCs or T cells enriched from blood (not recorded which). The source is a man aged 45-65 years who had recovered from COVID-19. In DNA, the CDR3 is TGTGCCAGCAGCGCGGCGGGGAACTATGGCTACACCTTC. Translation gives CASSAAGNYGYTF. Full variable domain (missing parts from reference TRBV9 and TRBJ1-2): DSGVTQTPKHLITATGQRVTLRCSPRSGDLSVYWYQQSLDQGLQFLIQYYNGEERAKGNILERFSAQQFPDLHSELNLSSLELGDSALYFCASSAAGNYGYTFGSGTRLTVV.